A selection of T cell receptor beta chains follows, all from one sample in a study of blood T cell repertoires in COVID-19. Clones were sequenced by immunoSEQ multiplex PCR, and TCRdb holds only the in-frame ones, with some missing. This repertoire shows about 300,000 clones, 88% found once; its top ten account for approximately 6.6%. Sequencing input: peripheral blood. Source of these receptors: a woman aged 25 to 39 who had recovered from COVID-19. The CDR3 runs from the conserved cysteine through the conserved F or W. The D gene is left open where the match is weak. The size entry is marked missing in some rows and otherwise reads once, few, many or a size class.

V	D	size	J	CDR3	DNA
TRBV5-1	TRBD1	once	TRBJ1-1	CASSLAPGGDTEAFF	TGCGCCAGCAGCTTGGCTCCAGGGGGCGACACTGAAGCTTTCTTT
TRBV28	TRBD1	.	TRBJ1-4	CASIPTRDRDGKLFF	TGTGCCAGCATTCCTACCAGGGACAGGGACGGAAAACTGTTTTTT
TRBV15	.	.	TRBJ1-1	CATSVLAGNTEAFF	TGTGCCACCAGTGTCCTAGCAGGGAACACTGAAGCTTTCTTT
TRBV11-2	TRBD1	.	TRBJ2-1	CASSSPLRDRGRDEQFF	TGTGCCAGCAGCTCGCCCCTTAGGGACAGGGGTCGTGATGAGCAGTTCTTC
TRBV2	.	.	TRBJ2-1	CASSPFSGSRSYNEQFF	TGTGCCAGCAGCCCTTTCTCGGGAAGTCGCTCCTACAATGAGCAGTTCTTC
TRBV2	TRBD1	.	TRBJ2-2	CASDRGWTGELFF	TGTGCCAGCGACAGGGGGTGGACCGGGGAGCTGTTTTTT
TRBV7-9	TRBD1	once	TRBJ2-2	CASRMGTEANTGELFF	TGTGCCAGCAGGATGGGGACAGAAGCGAACACCGGGGAGCTGTTTTTT
TRBV6-6	.	once	TRBJ1-1	CASCEASMNTEAFF	TGTGCCAGCTGCGAGGCCTCCATGAACACTGAAGCTTTCTTT
TRBV7-6	TRBD2	.	TRBJ2-1	CASSLEGSGGNEQFF	TGTGCCAGCAGCTTAGAGGGGAGCGGGGGCAATGAGCAGTTCTTC
TRBV19	.	few	TRBJ2-7	CASREEQYF	TGTGCCAGCCGGGAAGAGCAGTACTTC
TRBV2	.	.	TRBJ2-3	CASSGTAGVGDTQYF	TGTGCCAGCAGTGGGACGGCCGGGGTGGGAGATACGCAGTATTTT
TRBV2	.	.	TRBJ2-7	CASSSVSLDSLEYF	TGTGCCAGCAGTTCCGTAAGTCTCGACAGCCTGGAGTACTTC
TRBV28	TRBD1	.	TRBJ1-5	CASSMGQGPSNQPQHF	TGTGCCAGCAGTATGGGACAGGGACCCAGCAATCAGCCCCAGCATTTT
TRBV28	TRBD2	.	TRBJ2-7	CASSPAGALSEQYF	TGTGCCAGCAGTCCAGCGGGGGCTTTAAGTGAGCAGTACTTC
TRBV6-5	.	.	TRBJ2-5	CASHLNRVLQETQYF	TGTGCCAGCCACCTTAACAGGGTACTCCAAGAGACCCAGTACTTC
TRBV7-2	TRBD2	few	TRBJ2-1	CASSLNSGGANEQFF	TGTGCCAGCAGCTTAAACAGCGGGGGGGCCAATGAGCAGTTCTTC
TRBV27	TRBD2	.	TRBJ2-1	CASSSPQRGLRHEQFF	TGTGCCAGCAGTTCCCCTCAGCGGGGACTTCGGCATGAGCAGTTCTTC
TRBV18	.	.	TRBJ2-1	CASSPRGDNEQFF	TGTGCCAGCTCACCACGGGGGGACAATGAGCAGTTCTTC
TRBV28	.	.	TRBJ2-3	CASSPWTATSTDTQYF	TGTGCCAGCAGTCCCTGGACAGCCACTAGCACAGATACGCAGTATTTT
TRBV10-3	.	.	TRBJ1-5	CAISESRDTQPQHF	TGTGCCATCAGTGAGTCACGGGATACCCAGCCCCAGCATTTT
TRBV5-4	TRBD1	.	TRBJ1-2	CASSLGGRQGGYGYTF	TGTGCCAGCAGCTTGGGGGGGCGACAGGGTGGCTATGGCTACACCTTC
TRBV9	TRBD1	.	TRBJ1-2	CASSDRDRDGYTF	TGTGCCAGCAGCGACCGGGACAGGGACGGCTACACCTTC
TRBV19	.	.	TRBJ1-1	CASSSGEGLNTEAFF	TGTGCCAGTAGTTCGGGGGAGGGGTTGAACACTGAAGCTTTCTTT
TRBV20-1	.	.	TRBJ2-7	CSASGRAGEQYF	TGCAGTGCTAGTGGCAGGGCAGGAGAGCAGTACTTC
TRBV5-1	TRBD1	.	TRBJ1-3	CASSPTGTDSGNTIYF	TGCGCCAGCAGCCCGACCGGGACAGACTCTGGAAACACCATATATTTT
TRBV6-2/TRBV6-3	TRBD2	.	TRBJ2-1	CASSQRGGVNEQFF	TGTGCCAGCAGCCAGCGGGGGGGCGTGAATGAGCAGTTCTTC
TRBV6-2/TRBV6-3	.	.	TRBJ2-5	CASSPGHKKETQYF	TGTGCCAGCAGTCCGGGACACAAAAAAGAGACCCAGTACTTC
TRBV2	.	once	TRBJ2-7	CASSEPVSYEQYF	TGTGCCAGCAGTGAACCGGTCTCCTACGAGCAGTACTTC
TRBV6-5	.	once	TRBJ1-1	CASTKALAVTEAFF	TGTGCCAGCACAAAAGCCCTGGCGGTCACTGAAGCTTTCTTT
TRBV10-3	TRBD1	once	TRBJ1-4	CAISDGTGNEKLFF	TGTGCCATCAGCGACGGGACAGGGAATGAAAAACTGTTTTTT
TRBV2	TRBD1	.	TRBJ1-2	CASSTGASNYGYTF	TGTGCCAGCAGCACAGGGGCCAGTAACTATGGCTACACCTTC
TRBV19	.	.	TRBJ2-3	CASSIRGGTDTQYF	TGTGCCAGTAGTATTCGCGGGGGCACAGATACGCAGTATTTT
TRBV5-1	.	.	TRBJ2-1	CASSLSDRSLGNEQFF	TGCGCCAGCAGCTTGTCCGACAGGTCCTTGGGGAATGAGCAGTTCTTC
TRBV6-5	.	.	TRBJ1-2	CASRLGHPTSYTF	TGTGCCAGCAGATTGGGCCACCCGACAAGCTACACCTTC
TRBV3-1/TRBV3-2	.	.	TRBJ1-4	CASSLPGPNEKLFF	TGTGCCAGCAGCCTCCCGGGTCCTAATGAAAAACTGTTTTTT
TRBV11-1	.	.	TRBJ2-3	CASSLTGSTDTQYF	TGTGCCAGCAGCTTGACGGGGAGCACAGATACGCAGTATTTT
TRBV27	.	.	TRBJ2-5	CASSFEEGAIETQYF	TGTGCCAGCAGTTTTGAAGAAGGGGCCATAGAGACCCAGTACTTC
TRBV5-4	TRBD1	.	TRBJ2-1	CASSLAAGGANEQFF	TGTGCCAGCAGCTTGGCCGCAGGGGGCGCGAATGAGCAGTTCTTC
TRBV30	TRBD1	.	TRBJ1-5	CAWSVHRGQPQHF	TGTGCCTGGAGTGTACACAGGGGTCAGCCCCAGCATTTT
TRBV10-3	TRBD1	few	TRBJ2-7	CAISESSGGYEQYF	TGTGCCATCAGTGAGTCGTCAGGGGGCTACGAGCAGTACTTC
TRBV3-1/TRBV3-2	.	.	TRBJ2-5	CASSQHPGLWLETQYF	TGTGCCAGCAGCCAACATCCGGGACTTTGGTTGGAGACCCAGTACTTC
TRBV28	TRBD1	.	TRBJ2-3	CASTIKTGRQYF	TGTGCCAGCACTATAAAGACAGGGAGACAGTATTTT
TRBV7-9	.	.	TRBJ1-1	CASSLGANTEAFF	TGTGCCAGCAGCTTGGGGGCGAACACTGAAGCTTTCTTT
TRBV9	.	once	TRBJ1-1	CASSVVAGGTEAFF	TGTGCCAGCAGCGTAGTCGCGGGGGGCACTGAAGCTTTCTTT
TRBV6-6	.	.	TRBJ2-5	CASSLSRVRDQETQYF	TGTGCCAGCAGTTTGAGTAGGGTCAGGGACCAAGAGACCCAGTACTTC
TRBV7-3	TRBD1	once	TRBJ1-2	CASSLGTGVGYTF	TGTGCCAGCAGCCTCGGGACAGGGGTCGGCTACACCTTC
TRBV28	.	.	TRBJ1-5	CASRLHGRGNQPQHF	TGTGCCAGCAGACTACACGGGCGGGGCAATCAGCCCCAGCATTTT
TRBV7-2	TRBD2	once	TRBJ2-5	CASSSRLAGHQETQYF	TGTGCCAGCAGCTCACGTCTAGCGGGCCACCAAGAGACCCAGTACTTC
TRBV12-3/TRBV12-4	.	.	TRBJ1-1	CASSQQSNTEAFF	TGTGCCAGCAGTCAACAGAGTAACACTGAAGCTTTCTTT
TRBV6-5	.	.	TRBJ1-2	CASSYSAGDYGYTF	TGTGCCAGCAGTTACTCAGCGGGCGACTATGGCTACACCTTC
TRBV2	.	.	TRBJ1-1	CASSELGHTEAFF	TGTGCCAGCAGTGAGCTGGGGCACACTGAAGCTTTCTTT
TRBV4-3	.	.	TRBJ1-2	CASSQAARTVDYGYTF	TGCGCCAGCAGCCAAGCCGCCCGGACAGTGGACTATGGCTACACCTTC
TRBV5-6	TRBD1	.	TRBJ2-7	CASSVGTGREQYF	TGTGCCAGCAGCGTTGGGACAGGGAGGGAGCAGTACTTC
TRBV12-3/TRBV12-4	.	.	TRBJ1-2	CASSLPYNYGYTF	TGTGCCAGCAGTTTACCCTACAACTATGGCTACACCTTC
TRBV5-1	TRBD1	.	TRBJ1-2	CASSATDRGWYGYTF	TGCGCCAGCAGCGCAACAGACAGGGGGTGGTATGGCTACACCTTC
TRBV4-3	TRBD1	few	TRBJ2-2	CASSQVDREVTGELFF	TGCGCCAGCAGCCAAGTCGACAGGGAAGTCACCGGGGAGCTGTTTTTT
TRBV27	TRBD2	.	TRBJ2-7	CASAPDSGGTYEQYF	TGTGCCAGCGCCCCCGATAGCGGGGGGACTTACGAGCAGTACTTC